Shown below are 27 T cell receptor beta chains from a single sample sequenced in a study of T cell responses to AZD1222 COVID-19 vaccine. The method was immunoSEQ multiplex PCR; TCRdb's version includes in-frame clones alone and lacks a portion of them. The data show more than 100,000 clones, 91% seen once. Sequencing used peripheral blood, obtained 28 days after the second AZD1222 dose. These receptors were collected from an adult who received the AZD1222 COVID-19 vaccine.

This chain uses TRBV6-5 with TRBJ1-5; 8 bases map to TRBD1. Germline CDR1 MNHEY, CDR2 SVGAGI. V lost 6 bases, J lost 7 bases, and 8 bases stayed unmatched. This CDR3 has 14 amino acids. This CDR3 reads CASRLTGAGQPQHF. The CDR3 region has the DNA TGTGCCAGCAGGCTGACAGGGGCAGGGCAGCCCCAGCATTTT.

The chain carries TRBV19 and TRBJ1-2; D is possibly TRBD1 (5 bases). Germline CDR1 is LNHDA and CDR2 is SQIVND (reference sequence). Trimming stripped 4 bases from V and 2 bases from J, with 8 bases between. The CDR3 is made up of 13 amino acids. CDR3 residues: CASSRGDNYGYTF. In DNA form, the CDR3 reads TGTGCCAGTAGTAGGGGGGACAACTATGGCTACACCTTC.

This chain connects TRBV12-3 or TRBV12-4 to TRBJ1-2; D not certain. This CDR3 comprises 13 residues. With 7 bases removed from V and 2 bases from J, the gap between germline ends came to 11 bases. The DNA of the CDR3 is TGTGCCAGCACCCCAGTCGGCAACTATGGCTACACCTTC. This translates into CASTPVGNYGYTF.

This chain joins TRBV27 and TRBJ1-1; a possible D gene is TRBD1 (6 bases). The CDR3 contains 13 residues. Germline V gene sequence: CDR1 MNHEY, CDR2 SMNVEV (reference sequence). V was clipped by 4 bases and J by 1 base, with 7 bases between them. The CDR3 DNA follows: TGTGCCAGCAGTTGGGGGCCGAACACTGAAGCTTTCTTT. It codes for CASSWGPNTEAFF.

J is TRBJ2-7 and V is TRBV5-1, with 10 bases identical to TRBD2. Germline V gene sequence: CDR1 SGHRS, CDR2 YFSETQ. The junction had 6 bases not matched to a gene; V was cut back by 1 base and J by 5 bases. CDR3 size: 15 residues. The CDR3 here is CASSLQASGGNEQYF. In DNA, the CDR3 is TGCGCCAGCAGCTTGCAGGCTAGCGGGGGCAACGAGCAGTACTTC.

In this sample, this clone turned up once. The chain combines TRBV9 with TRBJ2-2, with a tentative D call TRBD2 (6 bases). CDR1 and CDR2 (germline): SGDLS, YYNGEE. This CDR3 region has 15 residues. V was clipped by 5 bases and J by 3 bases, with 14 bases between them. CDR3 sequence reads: CASRPPGVDTGELFF. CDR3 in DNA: TGTGCCAGCAGACCGCCGGGGGTTGACACCGGGGAGCTGTTTTTT.

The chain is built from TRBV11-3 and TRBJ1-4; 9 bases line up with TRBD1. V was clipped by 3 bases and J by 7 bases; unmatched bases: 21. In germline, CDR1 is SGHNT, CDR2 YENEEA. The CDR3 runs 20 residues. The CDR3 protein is CASSFVVGGQGGPVGEKLFF. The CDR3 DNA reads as TGTGCCAGCAGCTTCGTAGTCGGGGGACAGGGTGGCCCGGTGGGTGAAAAACTGTTTTTT.

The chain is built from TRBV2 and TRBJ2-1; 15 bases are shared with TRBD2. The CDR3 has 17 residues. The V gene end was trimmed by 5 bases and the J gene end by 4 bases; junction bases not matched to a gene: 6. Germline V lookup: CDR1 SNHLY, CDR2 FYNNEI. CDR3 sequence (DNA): TGTGCCAGCAGTCCCATCGGACTAGCGGGGGGGTACAATGAGCAGTTCTTC. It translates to CASSPIGLAGGYNEQFF.

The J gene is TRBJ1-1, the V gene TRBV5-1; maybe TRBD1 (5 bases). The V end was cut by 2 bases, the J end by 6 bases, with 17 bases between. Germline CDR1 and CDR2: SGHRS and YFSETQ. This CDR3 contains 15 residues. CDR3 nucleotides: TGCGCCAGCAGCTTACCCCCTGGGGGTACCGCTGAAGCTTTCTTT. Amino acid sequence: CASSLPPGGTAEAFF.

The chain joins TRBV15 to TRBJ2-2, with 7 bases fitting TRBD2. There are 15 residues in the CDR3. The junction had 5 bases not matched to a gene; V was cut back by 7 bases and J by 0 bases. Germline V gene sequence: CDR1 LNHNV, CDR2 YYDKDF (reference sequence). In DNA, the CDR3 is TGTGCCACCAACCGGGACTATACGAACACCGGGGAGCTGTTTTTT. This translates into CATNRDYTNTGELFF.

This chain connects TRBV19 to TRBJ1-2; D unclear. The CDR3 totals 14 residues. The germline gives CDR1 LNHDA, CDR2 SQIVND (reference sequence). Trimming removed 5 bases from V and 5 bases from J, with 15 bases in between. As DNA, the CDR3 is TGTGCCAGTAGTCCCGGGTGGCAGCCGTATGGCTACACCTTC. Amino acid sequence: CASSPGWQPYGYTF.

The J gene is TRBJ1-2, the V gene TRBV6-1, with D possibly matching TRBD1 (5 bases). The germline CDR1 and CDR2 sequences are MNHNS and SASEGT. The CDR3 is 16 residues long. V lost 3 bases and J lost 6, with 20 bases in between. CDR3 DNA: TGTGCCAGCAGTGAGCCCGGGACGGACAATCGCGATGGCTACACCTTC. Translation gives CASSEPGTDNRDGYTF.

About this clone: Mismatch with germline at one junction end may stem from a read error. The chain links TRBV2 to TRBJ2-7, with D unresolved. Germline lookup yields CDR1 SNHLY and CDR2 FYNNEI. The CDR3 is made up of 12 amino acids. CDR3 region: CASSEGSYEQYF. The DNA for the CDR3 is TGTGCCAGCAGCGAAGGATCCTACGAGCAGTACTTC.

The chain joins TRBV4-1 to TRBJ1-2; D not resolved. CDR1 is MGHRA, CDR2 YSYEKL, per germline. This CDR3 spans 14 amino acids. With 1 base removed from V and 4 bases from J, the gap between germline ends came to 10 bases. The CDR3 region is CASSQGDGTYGYTF. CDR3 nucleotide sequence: TGCGCCAGCAGCCAAGGCGACGGAACCTATGGCTACACCTTC.

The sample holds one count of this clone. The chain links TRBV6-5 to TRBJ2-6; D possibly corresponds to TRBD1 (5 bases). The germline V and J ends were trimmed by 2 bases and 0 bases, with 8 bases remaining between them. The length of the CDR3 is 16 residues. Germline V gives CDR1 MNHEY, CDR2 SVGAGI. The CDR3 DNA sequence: TGTGCCAGCAGTTACGGACAACGCTCTGGGGCCAACGTCCTGACTTTC. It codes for CASSYGQRSGANVLTF.

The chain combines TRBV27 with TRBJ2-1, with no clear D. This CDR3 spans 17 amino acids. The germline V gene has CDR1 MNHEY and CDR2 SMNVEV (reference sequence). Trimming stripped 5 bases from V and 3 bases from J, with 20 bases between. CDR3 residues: CASSETSASSFYNEQFF. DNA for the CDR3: TGTGCCAGCAGTGAGACTTCAGCGAGCTCGTTCTACAATGAGCAGTTCTTC.

CDR3 coding DNA: TGTGCCAGTAGTCCTGCCCCAGGTCGTGGGGACACCGGGGAGCTGTTTTTT. Protein sequence: CASSPAPGRGDTGELFF. V usage is TRBV19 and J usage is TRBJ2-2; D is ambiguous. V dropped 5 bases and J dropped 3 bases, with 19 bases sitting between them. Germline V gene data show CDR1 as LNHDA and CDR2 as SQIVND (reference sequence). This CDR3 is built from 17 residues.

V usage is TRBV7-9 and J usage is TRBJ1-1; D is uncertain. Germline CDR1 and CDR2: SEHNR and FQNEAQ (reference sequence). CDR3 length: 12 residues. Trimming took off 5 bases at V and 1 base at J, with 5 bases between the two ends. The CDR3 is CASSMWNTEAFF. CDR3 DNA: TGTGCCAGCAGCATGTGGAACACTGAAGCTTTCTTT.

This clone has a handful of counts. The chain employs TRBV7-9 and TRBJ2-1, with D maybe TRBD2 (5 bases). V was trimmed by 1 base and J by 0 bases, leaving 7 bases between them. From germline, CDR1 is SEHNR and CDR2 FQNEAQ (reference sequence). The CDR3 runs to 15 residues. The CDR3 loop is CASSLVGSSYNEQFF. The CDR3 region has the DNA TGTGCCAGCAGCTTAGTTGGGAGCTCCTACAATGAGCAGTTCTTC.

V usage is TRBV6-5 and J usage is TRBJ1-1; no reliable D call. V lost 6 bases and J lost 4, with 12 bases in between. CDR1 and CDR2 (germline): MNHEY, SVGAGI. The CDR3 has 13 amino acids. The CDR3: CASRPHRGTEAFF. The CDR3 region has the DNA TGTGCCAGCAGACCGCACCGAGGCACTGAAGCTTTCTTT.

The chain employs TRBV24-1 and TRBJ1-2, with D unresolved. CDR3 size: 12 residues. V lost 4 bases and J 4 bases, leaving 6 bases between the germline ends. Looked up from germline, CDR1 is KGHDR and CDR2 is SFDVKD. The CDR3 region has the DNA TGTGCCACCAGTGACGACACCTATGGCTACACCTTC. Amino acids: CATSDDTYGYTF.

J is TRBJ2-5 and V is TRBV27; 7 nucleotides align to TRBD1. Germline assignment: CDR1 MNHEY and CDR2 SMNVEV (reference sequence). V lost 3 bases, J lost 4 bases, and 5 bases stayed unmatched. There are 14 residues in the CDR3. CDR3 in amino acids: CASSFGAGGETQYF. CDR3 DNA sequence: TGTGCCAGCAGTTTCGGCGCAGGGGGAGAGACCCAGTACTTC.

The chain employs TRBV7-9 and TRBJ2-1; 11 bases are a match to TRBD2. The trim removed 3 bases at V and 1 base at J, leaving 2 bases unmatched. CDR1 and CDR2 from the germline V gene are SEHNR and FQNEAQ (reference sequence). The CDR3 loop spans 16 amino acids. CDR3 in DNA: TGTGCCAGCAGCTTGCTAGCGGGGGGTTCCTACAATGAGCAGTTCTTC. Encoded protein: CASSLLAGGSYNEQFF. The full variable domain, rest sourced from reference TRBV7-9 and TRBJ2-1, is DTGVSQNPRHKITKRGQNVTFRCDPISEHNRLYWYRQTLGQGPEFLTYFQNEAQLEKSRLLSDRFSAERPKGSFSTLEIQRTEQGDSAMYLCASSLLAGGSYNEQFFGPGTRLTVL.

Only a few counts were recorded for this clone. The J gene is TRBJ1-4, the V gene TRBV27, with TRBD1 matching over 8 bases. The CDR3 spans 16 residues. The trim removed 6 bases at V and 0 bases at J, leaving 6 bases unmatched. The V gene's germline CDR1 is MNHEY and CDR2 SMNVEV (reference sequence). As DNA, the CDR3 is TGTGCCAGCAGCAGCCAGGGGGCGCCAACTAATGAAAAACTGTTTTTT. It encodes CASSSQGAPTNEKLFF.

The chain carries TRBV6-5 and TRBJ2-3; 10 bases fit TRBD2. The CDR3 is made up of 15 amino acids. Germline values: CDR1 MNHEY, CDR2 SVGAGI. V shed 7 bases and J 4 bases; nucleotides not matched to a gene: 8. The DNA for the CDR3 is TGTGCCAGCACAGCGGGAGGGCCCTCAGCAGATACGCAGTATTTT. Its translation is CASTAGGPSADTQYF.

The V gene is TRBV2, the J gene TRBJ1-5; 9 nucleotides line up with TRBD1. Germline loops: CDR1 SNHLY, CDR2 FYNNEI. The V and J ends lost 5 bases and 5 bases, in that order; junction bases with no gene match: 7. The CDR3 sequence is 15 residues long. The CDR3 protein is CASSLGDRAYQPQHF. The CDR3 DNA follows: TGTGCCAGCAGTCTGGGGGACAGGGCATATCAGCCCCAGCATTTT.

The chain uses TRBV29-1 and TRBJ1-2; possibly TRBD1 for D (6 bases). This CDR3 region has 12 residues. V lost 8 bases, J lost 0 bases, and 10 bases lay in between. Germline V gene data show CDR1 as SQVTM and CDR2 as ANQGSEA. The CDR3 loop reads CSSGQPNYGYTF. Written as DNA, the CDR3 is TGCAGCTCTGGACAGCCTAACTATGGCTACACCTTC.